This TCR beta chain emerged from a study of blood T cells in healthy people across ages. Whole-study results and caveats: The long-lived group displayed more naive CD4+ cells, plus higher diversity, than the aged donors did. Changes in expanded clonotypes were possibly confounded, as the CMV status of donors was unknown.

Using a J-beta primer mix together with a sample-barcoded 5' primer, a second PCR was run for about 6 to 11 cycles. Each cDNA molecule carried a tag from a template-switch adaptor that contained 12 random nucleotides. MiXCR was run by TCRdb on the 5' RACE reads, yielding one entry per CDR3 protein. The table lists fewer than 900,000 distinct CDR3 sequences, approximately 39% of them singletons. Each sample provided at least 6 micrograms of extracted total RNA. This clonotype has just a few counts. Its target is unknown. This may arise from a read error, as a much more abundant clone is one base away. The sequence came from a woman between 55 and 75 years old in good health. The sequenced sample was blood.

The CDR3 loop is CASSQSAAGVYNEQYF. CDR3 nucleotide sequence: TGCGCCAGCAGCCAGTCCGCTGCGGGGGTATACAATGAGCAGTACTTC. This sequence joins TRBV4-3 and TRBJ2-4; TRBD2 matches at 7 bases. V lost 3 bases, J lost 13 bases, and 18 bases stayed unmatched. Germline V gives CDR1 LGHNA, CDR2 YSLEER. The CDR3 consists of 16 residues.